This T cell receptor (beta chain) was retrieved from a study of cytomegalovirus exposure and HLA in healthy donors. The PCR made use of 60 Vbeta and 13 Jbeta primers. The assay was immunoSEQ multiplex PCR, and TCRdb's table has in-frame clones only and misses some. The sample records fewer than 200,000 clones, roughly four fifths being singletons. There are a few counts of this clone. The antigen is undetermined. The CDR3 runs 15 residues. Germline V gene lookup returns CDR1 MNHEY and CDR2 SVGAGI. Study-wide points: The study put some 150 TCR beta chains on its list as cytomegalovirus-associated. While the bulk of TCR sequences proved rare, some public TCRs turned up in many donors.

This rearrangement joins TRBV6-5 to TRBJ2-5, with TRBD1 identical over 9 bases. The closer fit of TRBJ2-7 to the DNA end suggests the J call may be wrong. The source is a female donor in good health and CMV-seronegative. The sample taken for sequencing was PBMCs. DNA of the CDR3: TGTGCCAGCAGTAAACCGGGACAGGGTTGGAACGAGCAGTACTTC. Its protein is CASSKPGQGWNEQYF.